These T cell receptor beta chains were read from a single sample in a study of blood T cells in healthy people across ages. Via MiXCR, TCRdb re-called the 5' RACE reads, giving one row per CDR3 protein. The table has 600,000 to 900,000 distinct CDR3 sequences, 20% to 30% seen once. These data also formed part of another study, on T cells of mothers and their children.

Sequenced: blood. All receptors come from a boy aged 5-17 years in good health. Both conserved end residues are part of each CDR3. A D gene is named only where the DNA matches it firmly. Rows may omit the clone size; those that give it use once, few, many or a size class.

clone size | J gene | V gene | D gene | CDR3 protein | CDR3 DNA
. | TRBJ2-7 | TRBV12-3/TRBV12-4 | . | CASSPGGVAYEQYF | TGTGCCAGCAGTCCCGGCGGGGTAGCCTACGAGCAGTACTTC
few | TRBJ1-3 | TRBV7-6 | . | CASSHRDSGNTIYF | TGTGCCAGCAGTCACCGGGACTCTGGAAACACCATATATTTT
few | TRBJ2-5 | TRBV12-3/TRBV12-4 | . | CASSGTFKETQYF | TGTGCCAGCAGCGGGACTTTTAAAGAGACCCAGTACTTC
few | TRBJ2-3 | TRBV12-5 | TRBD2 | CASGLPPTSGVSSTDTQYF | TGTGCTAGTGGTCTTCCGCCGACTAGCGGGGTCTCTAGCACAGATACGCAGTATTTT
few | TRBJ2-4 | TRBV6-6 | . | CASSYSHENIQYF | TGTGCCAGCAGTTATAGTCATGAAAACATTCAGTACTTC
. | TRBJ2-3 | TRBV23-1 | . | CASSTIDTQYF | TGCGCCAGCAGTACTATAGATACGCAGTATTTT
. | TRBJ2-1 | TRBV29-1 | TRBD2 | CSVEAILTSGGTNEQFF | TGCAGCGTTGAAGCGATCTTGACTAGCGGGGGGACCAATGAGCAGTTCTTC
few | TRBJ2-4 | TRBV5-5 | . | CASSLGPQLLAKNIQYF | TGTGCCAGCAGCTTGGGGCCGCAGTTACTAGCCAAAAACATTCAGTACTTC
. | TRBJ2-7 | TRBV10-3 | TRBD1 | CAISERIRGRSEQYF | TGTGCCATCAGTGAGAGGATAAGGGGGCGCAGCGAGCAGTACTTC
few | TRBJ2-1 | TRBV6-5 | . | CASSPRGADNEQFF | TGTGCCAGCAGCCCTCGGGGGGCTGACAATGAGCAGTTCTTC
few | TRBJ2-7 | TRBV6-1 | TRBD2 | CASRSALADRQYF | TGTGCCAGCAGGTCGGCGCTAGCGGACCGGCAGTACTTC
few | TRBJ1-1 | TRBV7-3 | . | CASSLTPDTEAFF | TGTGCCAGCAGCTTAACTCCGGACACTGAAGCTTTCTTT
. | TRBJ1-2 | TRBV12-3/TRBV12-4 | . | CASNGHGDYGYTF | TGTGCCAGCAACGGACATGGCGACTATGGCTACACCTTC
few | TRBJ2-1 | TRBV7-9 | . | CASSSNWRNEQFF | TGTGCCAGCAGCTCCAACTGGCGGAATGAGCAGTTCTTC
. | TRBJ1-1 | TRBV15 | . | CATSRDFGDTLREAFF | TGTGCCACCAGCAGAGATTTCGGGGACACCCTAAGAGAAGCTTTCTTT
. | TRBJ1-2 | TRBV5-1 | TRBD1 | CASSLDRGQAGYTF | TGCGCCAGCAGCTTGGACAGGGGGCAAGCTGGCTACACCTTC
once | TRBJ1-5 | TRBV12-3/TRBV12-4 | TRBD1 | CASRSPVAGGYGQPQHF | TGTGCCAGCAGATCCCCCGTCGCAGGGGGATACGGGCAGCCCCAGCATTTT
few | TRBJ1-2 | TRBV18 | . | CASSPDRGYTF | TGTGCCAGCTCCCCAGATCGGGGCTACACCTTC
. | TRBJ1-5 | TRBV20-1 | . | CSALRGTAYNQPQHF | TGCAGCGCCTTACGGGGCACCGCCTACAATCAGCCCCAGCATTTT
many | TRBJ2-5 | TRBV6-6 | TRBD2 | CASSAGGPGETQYF | TGTGCCAGCAGTGCGGGGGGCCCCGGGGAGACCCAGTACTTC
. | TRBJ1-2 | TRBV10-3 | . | CAIRITGKTGYYGYTF | TGTGCCATCAGGATAACAGGGAAAACTGGGTACTATGGCTACACCTTC
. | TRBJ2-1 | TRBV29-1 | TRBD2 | CSVTGGQGNEQFF | TGCAGCGTTACGGGGGGGCAGGGCAATGAGCAGTTCTTC
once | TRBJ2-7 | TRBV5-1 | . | CASSGGALGDEQYF | TGCGCCAGCAGCGGGGGGGCCCTTGGGGACGAGCAGTACTTC
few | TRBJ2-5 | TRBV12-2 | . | CASRLPRTEPQGTQYF | TGTGCAAGTCGCTTACCGAGGACTGAACCTCAAGGGACCCAGTACTTC
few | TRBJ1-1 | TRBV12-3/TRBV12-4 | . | CASSPGGPQAFF | TGTGCCAGCAGCCCGGGGGGCCCTCAGGCTTTCTTT
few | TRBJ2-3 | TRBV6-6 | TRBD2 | CASSYSSSGSSTDTQYF | TGTGCCAGCAGTTACTCGTCTAGCGGGTCTAGCACAGATACGCAGTATTTT
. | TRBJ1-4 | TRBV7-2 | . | CASGKARINEKLFF | TGTGCCAGCGGAAAGGCCAGAATTAATGAAAAACTGTTTTTT
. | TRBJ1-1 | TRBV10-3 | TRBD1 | CAISEPGQGGGTEAFF | TGTGCCATCAGTGAGCCGGGACAGGGAGGGGGAACTGAAGCTTTCTTT
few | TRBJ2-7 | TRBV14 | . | CASSLRGYSYEQYF | TGTGCCAGCAGCCTCCGGGGGTACTCCTACGAGCAGTACTTC
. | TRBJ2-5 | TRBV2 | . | CASSEASVGTQYF | TGTGCCAGCAGTGAAGCTTCAGTGGGGACCCAGTACTTC
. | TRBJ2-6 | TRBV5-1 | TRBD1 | CASSGDRGPVSGANVLTF | TGCGCCAGCAGCGGTGACAGGGGACCCGTCTCTGGGGCCAACGTCCTGACTTTC
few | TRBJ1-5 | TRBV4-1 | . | CASSQVAGDRQPQHF | TGCGCCAGCAGCCAAGTTGCAGGGGATAGACAGCCCCAGCATTTT
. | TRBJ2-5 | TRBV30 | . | CAWSVPRQSQETQYF | TGTGCCTGGAGTGTACCTCGACAGTCCCAAGAGACCCAGTACTTC
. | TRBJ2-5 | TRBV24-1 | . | CATSVGPPGETQYF | TGTGCCACCAGTGTGGGTCCCCCAGGGGAGACCCAGTACTTC
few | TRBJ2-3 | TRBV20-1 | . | CSPHAGLGDTQYF | TGCAGTCCCCACGCGGGACTGGGAGATACGCAGTATTTT
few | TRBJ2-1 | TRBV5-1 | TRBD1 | CASSPAGQGGEQFF | TGCGCCAGCAGCCCGGCTGGACAGGGGGGTGAGCAGTTCTTC
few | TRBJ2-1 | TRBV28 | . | CASSSLTAASYNEQFF | TGTGCCAGCAGTTCCCTGACCGCAGCCAGCTACAATGAGCAGTTCTTC
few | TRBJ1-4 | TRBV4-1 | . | CASSPFTERDEKLFF | TGCGCCAGCAGCCCCTTCACGGAGAGAGATGAAAAACTGTTTTTT
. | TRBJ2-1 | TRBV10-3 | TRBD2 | CAAETSEGTSGRHNEQFF | TGTGCCGCCGAAACATCGGAGGGGACTAGCGGGAGGCACAATGAGCAGTTCTTC